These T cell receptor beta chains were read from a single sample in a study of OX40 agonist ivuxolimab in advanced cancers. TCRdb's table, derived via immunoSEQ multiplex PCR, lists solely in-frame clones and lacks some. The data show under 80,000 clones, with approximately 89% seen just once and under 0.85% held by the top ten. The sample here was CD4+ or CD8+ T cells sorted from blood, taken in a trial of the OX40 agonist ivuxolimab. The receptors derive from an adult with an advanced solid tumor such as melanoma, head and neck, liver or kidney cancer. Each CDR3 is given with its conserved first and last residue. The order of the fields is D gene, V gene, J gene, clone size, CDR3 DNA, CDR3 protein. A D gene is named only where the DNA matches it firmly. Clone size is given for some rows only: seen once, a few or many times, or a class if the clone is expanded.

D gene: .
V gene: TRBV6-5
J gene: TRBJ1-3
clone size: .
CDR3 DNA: TGTGCCAGCGGGACTTCTGGAAACACCATATATTTT
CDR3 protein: CASGTSGNTIYF

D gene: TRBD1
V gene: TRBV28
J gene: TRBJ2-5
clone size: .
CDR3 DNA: TGTGCCAGCAGCTCGACAGGGGGGAAAGAGACCCAGTACTTC
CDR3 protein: CASSSTGGKETQYF

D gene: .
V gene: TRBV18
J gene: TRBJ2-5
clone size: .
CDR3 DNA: TGTGCCAGCTCACCGCAGGGAGGCCAAGAGACCCAGTACTTC
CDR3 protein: CASSPQGGQETQYF

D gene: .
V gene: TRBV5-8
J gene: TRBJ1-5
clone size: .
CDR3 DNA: TGTGCCAGCAGCCCGGATAGACCTAAAGTACAGCCCCAGCATTTT
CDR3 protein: CASSPDRPKVQPQHF

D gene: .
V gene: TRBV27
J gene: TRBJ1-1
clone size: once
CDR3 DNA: TGTGCCAGCAGTGCCAGGGGTCGTGGGACTGAAGCTTTCTTT
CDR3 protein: CASSARGRGTEAFF

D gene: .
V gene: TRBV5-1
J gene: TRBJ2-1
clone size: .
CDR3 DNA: TGCGCCAGCAGCTTGTGGGGCGTAAGCTCCTACAATGAGCAGTTCTTC
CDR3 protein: CASSLWGVSSYNEQFF

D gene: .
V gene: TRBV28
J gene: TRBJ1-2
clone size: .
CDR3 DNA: TGTGCCAGCAGTTTAGAACAGCATAACTATGGCTACACCTTC
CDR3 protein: CASSLEQHNYGYTF

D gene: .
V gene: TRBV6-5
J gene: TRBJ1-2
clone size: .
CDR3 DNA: TGTGCCAGCAGTTATATTGGGGGCAACTATGGCTACACCTTC
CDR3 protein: CASSYIGGNYGYTF

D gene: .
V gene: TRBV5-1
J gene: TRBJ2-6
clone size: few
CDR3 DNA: TGCGCCAGCAGCCCGGGGGTTCTTGCTGGGGCCAACGTCCTGACTTTC
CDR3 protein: CASSPGVLAGANVLTF

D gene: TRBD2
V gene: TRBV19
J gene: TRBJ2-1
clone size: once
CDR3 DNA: TGTGCCAGTAGTATGCTAGCGGGGGAGGGTGAGCAGTTCTTC
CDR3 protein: CASSMLAGEGEQFF

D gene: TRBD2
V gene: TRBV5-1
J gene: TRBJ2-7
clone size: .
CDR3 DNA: TGCGCCAGCAGCAGGGGACTAGCGGGTGACTACGAGCAGTACTTC
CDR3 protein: CASSRGLAGDYEQYF

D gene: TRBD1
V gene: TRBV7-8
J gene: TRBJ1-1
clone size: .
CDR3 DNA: TGTGCCAGCAGCTTATTCGACAACAGGGGGTTCGATTGGCCTGAAGCTTTCTTT
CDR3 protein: CASSLFDNRGFDWPEAFF

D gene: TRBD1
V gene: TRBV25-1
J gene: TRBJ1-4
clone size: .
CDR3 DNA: TGTGCCAGCAGTGGAAACCCGGACAGGGAGAGAGAAAAACTGTTTTTT
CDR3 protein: CASSGNPDREREKLFF

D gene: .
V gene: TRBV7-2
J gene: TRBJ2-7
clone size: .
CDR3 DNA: TGTGCCAGCAGCTCGACAGGCTACGAGCAGTACTTC
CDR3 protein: CASSSTGYEQYF

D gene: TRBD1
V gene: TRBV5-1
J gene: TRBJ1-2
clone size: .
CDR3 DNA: TGCGCCAGCAGCTCCGGACAGGGGATTTATGGCTACACCTTC
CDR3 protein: CASSSGQGIYGYTF

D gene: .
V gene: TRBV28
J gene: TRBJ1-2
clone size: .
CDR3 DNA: TGTGCCAGCTTATCACCGACAGGATCTAACTATGGCTACACCTTC
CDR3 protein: CASLSPTGSNYGYTF

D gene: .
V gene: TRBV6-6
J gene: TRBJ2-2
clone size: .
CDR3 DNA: TGTGCCAGCAGTGGTCGGCAGAGCACCGGGGAGCTGTTTTTT
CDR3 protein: CASSGRQSTGELFF